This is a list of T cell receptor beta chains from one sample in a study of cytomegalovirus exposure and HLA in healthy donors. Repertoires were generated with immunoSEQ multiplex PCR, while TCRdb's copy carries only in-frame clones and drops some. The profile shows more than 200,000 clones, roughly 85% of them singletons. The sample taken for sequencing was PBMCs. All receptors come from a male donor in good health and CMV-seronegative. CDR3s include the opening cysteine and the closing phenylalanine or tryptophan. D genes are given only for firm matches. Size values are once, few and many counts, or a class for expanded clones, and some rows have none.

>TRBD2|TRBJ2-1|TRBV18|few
CASSSGVYNEQFF
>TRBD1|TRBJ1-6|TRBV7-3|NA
CASSTTGGLYNSPLHF
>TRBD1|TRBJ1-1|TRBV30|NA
CAWSDSWTGSEAFF
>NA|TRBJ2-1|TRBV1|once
CTSSRTSGNPYNEQFF
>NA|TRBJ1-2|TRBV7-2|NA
CASRDGGGVYGYTF
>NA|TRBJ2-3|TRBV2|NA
CASERGHDTQYF
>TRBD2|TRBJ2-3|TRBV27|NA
CASSFTGRGDTQYF
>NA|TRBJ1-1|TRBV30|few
CAWSPGDTEAFF
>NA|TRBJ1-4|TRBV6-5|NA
CASSPGSTNEKLFF
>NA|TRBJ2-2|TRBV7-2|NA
CASSLGQGTGELFF
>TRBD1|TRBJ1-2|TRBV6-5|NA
CASSERDRGFGYTF
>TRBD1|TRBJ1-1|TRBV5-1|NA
CASSLYRDSNTEAFF
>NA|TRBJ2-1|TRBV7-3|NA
CASSPLRSSYNEQFF
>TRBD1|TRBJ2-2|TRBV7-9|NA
CASSSTGTENTGELFF
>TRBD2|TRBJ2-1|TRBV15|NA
CATSSISGAQQFF
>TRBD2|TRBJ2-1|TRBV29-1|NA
CSVQSGSSYNEQFF
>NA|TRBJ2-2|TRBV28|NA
CASSDPGRATGELFF
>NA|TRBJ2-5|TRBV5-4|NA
CASSGGSRETQYF
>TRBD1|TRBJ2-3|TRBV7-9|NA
CASSFGTGGDTQYF
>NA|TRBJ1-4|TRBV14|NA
CASSLGTSAEKLFF
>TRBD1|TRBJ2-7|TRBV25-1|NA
CASSDEGQGEQYF
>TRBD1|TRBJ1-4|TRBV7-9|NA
CASSLEGQEEKLFF
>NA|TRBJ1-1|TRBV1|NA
CTSSRGRGDTEAFF
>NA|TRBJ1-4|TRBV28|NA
CASKIGGELNEKLFF
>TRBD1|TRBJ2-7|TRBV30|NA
CAWRGTGGSYEQYF
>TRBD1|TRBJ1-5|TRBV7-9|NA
CASSLAGTGAPLRNQPQHF
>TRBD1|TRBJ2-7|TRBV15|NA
CATSRGDRGTYEQYF
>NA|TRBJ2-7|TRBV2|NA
CASSLDSYEQYF
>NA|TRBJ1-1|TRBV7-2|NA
CASSFSVNTEAFF
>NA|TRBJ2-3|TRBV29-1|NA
CSVPRGTDTQYF
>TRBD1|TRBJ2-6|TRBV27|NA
CASKRGTASGANVLTF
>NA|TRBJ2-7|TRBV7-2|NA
CASSPQSYAQYF
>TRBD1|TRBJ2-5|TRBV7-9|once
CASSKRTGGGETQYF
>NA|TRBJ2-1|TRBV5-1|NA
CASSLITGPSSYNEQFF
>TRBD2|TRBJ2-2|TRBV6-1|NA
CASSPSGTNTGELFF
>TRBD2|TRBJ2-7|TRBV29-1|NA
CSVEEGVGGYEQYF
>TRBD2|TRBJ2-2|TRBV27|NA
CASSPLGGVNTGELFF
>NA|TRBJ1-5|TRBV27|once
CASRPGLLGGQPQHF
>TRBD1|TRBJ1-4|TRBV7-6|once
CASSLAGRGRKATNEKLFF
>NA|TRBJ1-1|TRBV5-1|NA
CASSLETGNTEAFF
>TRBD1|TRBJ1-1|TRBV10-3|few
CAIIDDRVGTEAFF
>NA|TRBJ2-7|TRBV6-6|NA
CASSPGAYEQYF
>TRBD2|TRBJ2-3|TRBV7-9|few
CASSSSGAKTTDTQYF
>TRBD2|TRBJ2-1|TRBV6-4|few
CASSDSTSGSYGEQFF
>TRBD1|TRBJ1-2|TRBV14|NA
CASSQDRGLQHYGYTF
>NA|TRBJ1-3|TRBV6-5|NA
CASSYSRVDSGNTIYF
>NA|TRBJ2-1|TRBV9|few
CASSVGSYEQFF
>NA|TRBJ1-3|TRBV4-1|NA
CASSQAGVGNTIYF
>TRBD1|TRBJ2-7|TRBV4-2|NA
CASSQADRGVNEQYF